The 16 T cell receptor beta chains in this list originate from one sample, sequenced in a study of T cells after yellow fever vaccination. TCRdb redid the calling of the 5' RACE reads with MiXCR, one entry per CDR3 protein. The sample contains approximately 610,000 distinct CDR3 sequences, roughly 17% of which appear only once. The specimen comprised PBMCs, sampled 5 days after the first yellow fever vaccination. The source of these receptors is a man aged 18-30 years who received the YFV17D yellow fever vaccine.

The J gene is TRBJ2-2, the V gene TRBV5-4; a possible D gene is TRBD2 (6 bases). Between the trimmed V and J ends, which lost 4 bases and 3 bases, there was a span of 10 bases. The germline V gene encodes CDR1 SGHNT and CDR2 YYREEE (reference sequence). The CDR3 is 14 amino acids. CDR3 sequence reads: CASSRPGDTGELFF. In nucleotides, the CDR3 is TGTGCCAGCAGCCGTCCGGGGGACACCGGGGAGCTGTTTTTT.

This clonotype was detected a few times. The chain recombines TRBV6-5 with TRBJ1-4; 9 nucleotides line up with TRBD1. V lost 5 bases to trimming and J lost 10 bases; unmatched junction nucleotides: 8. The CDR3 is 14 amino acids. CDR1 and CDR2 from the germline V gene are MNHEY and SVGAGI. The CDR3 loop is CASSHRDRVVKLFF. CDR3 DNA sequence: TGTGCCAGCAGTCACCGGGACAGGGTCGTAAAACTGTTTTTT.

In its sample, this clonotype was seen a few times. V gene TRBV12-3 or TRBV12-4 combines with J gene TRBJ1-2, with a tentative D call TRBD1 (6 bases). The CDR3 is 17 amino acids. Trimming removed 5 bases from V and 4 bases from J, with 23 bases in between. CDR3 protein: CASSPYQGMIFSYGYTF. The CDR3 region has the DNA TGTGCCAGCAGTCCCTACCAGGGGATGATCTTCTCCTATGGCTACACCTTC.

This clonotype was counted between two and nine times. The V gene is TRBV27, the J gene TRBJ1-2; D is uncertain. The germline V gene has CDR1 MNHEY and CDR2 SMNVEV (reference sequence). V shed 3 bases and J shed 1 base, with 6 bases lying between them. The length of the CDR3 is 13 residues. This chain's CDR3 is CASSFKVNYGYTF. The DNA for the CDR3 is TGTGCCAGCAGTTTCAAAGTTAACTATGGCTACACCTTC.

There are a few counts of this clonotype. The chain couples TRBV18 to TRBJ2-1; 14 bases match TRBD2. J gave up 0 bases and V 3 bases, and 7 bases lay outside the gene matches. There are 19 residues in the CDR3. Looked up from germline, CDR1 is KGHSH and CDR2 is LQKENI. CDR3 amino acids: CASSPPGLAGDSSYNEQFF. The CDR3 nucleotides read TGTGCCAGCTCACCGCCGGGACTAGCGGGGGACAGCTCCTACAATGAGCAGTTCTTC.

This sequence joins TRBV5-1 and TRBJ1-5; the match to TRBD1 covers 11 bases. The CDR3 runs 16 residues. CDR1 SGHRS and CDR2 YFSETQ come from the germline V gene. V lost 4 bases to trimming and J lost 3 bases; unmatched junction nucleotides: 6. CDR3 residues: CASSPGQGAPNQPQHF. CDR3 bases: TGCGCCAGCAGCCCCGGACAGGGGGCCCCCAATCAGCCCCAGCATTTT.

CDR3 bases: TGCGCCAGCAGCTTGGATCTGCTTCGGGGGGTCCGTCAAGAGACCCAGTACTTC. This gives the protein CASSLDLLRGVRQETQYF. V usage is TRBV5-1 and J usage is TRBJ2-5; 7 nucleotides align to TRBD2. Per germline, CDR1 SGHRS and CDR2 YFSETQ. V lost 0 bases, J lost 2 bases, and 13 bases stayed unmatched. The CDR3 totals 18 residues.

A note on this clonotype: Germline and junction disagree at one end, which may indicate a read error. This sequence joins TRBV20-1 and TRBJ1-4; the D gene is possibly TRBD1 (6 bases). Germline CDR1 and CDR2: DFQATT and SNEGSKA (reference sequence). The CDR3 consists of 16 residues. The CDR3 region has the DNA TGCGGTGCTAGCCCGCCGGGGGGGGCAGTGAGAGAAAAACTGTTTTTT. Translating it yields CGASPPGGAVREKLFF.

This sequence joins TRBV5-6 and TRBJ1-5; TRBD1 is a possible D gene (5 bases). The length of the CDR3 is 15 residues. The V and J ends lost 4 bases and 7 bases respectively, with 18 bases between them. CDR1 is SGHDT and CDR2 is YYEEEE in the germline V gene. CDR3 sequence: CASSKWDGGRQPQHF. DNA of the CDR3: TGTGCCAGCAGCAAATGGGACGGAGGTCGGCAGCCCCAGCATTTT.

The V call is TRBV12-3 or TRBV12-4, the J call TRBJ2-5; no definite D call. V lost 6 bases to trimming and J lost 1 base, with 12 bases between them. The CDR3 extends over 14 amino acids. This chain's CDR3 is CASSIDKFQETQYF. CDR3 nucleotides: TGTGCCAGCAGCATAGACAAATTCCAAGAGACCCAGTACTTC.

The V and J genes are TRBV12-2 and TRBJ1-3. TRBV12-2 is described as a pseudogene. This CDR3 is built from 16 residues. CDR3 bases: TGTGCAAGTCGCCCGAAAGCCTTGGGCTCAGGAAACACCATATATTTT. Translation gives CASRPKALGSGNTIYF.

The chain employs TRBV11-2 and TRBJ2-1, with D uncertain. From germline, CDR1 is SGHAT and CDR2 FQNNGV. V shed 1 base and J shed 2 bases, with 9 bases lying between them. The CDR3 is 15 residues long. The CDR3 coding sequence is TGTGCCAGCAGCTTAGCCGGCAATACCTACAATGAGCAGTTCTTC. Protein: CASSLAGNTYNEQFF.

The chain has TRBV7-3 and TRBJ2-1; 10 nucleotides match TRBD1. After removal of 5 bases from V and 5 bases from J, the junction contained 6 bases not matched to a gene. From germline, CDR1 is SGHTA and CDR2 FQGTGA. The CDR3 is 15 amino acids. CDR3 coding DNA: TGTGCCAGCAGCACAAGGACAGGGGGGCACAATGAGCAGTTCTTC. Translation gives CASSTRTGGHNEQFF.

This clonotype was seen at least ten times. The chain employs TRBV18 and TRBJ2-7; D may be TRBD1 or TRBD2 (5 bases each). Trimming left V 8 bases short and J 3 bases short, with 11 bases between. Germline-derived CDR1 and CDR2 are KGHSH and LQKENI. The CDR3 is made up of 12 amino acids. CDR3: CASSPGGYEQYF. The CDR3 DNA sequence: TGTGCCAGCAGCCCTGGGGGCTACGAGCAGTACTTC.

This clonotype showed up just a few times. The rearrangement links TRBV29-1 to TRBJ1-2, with no clear D. This CDR3 has 12 residues. The germline CDR1 and CDR2 sequences are SQVTM and ANQGSEA. V was clipped by 0 bases and J by 4 bases, with 6 bases between them. In DNA form, the CDR3 reads TGCAGCGTTGAAGACAGGAGCTATGGCTACACCTTC. Its protein product is CSVEDRSYGYTF. Full variable domain (rest looked up from reference TRBV29-1 and TRBJ1-2): SAVISQKPSRDICQRGTSLTIQCQVDSQVTMMFWYRQQPGQSLTLIATANQGSEATYESGFVIDKFPISRPNLTFSTLTVSNMSPEDSSIYLCSVEDRSYGYTFGSGTRLTVV.

This chain joins TRBV12-3 or TRBV12-4 and TRBJ1-4; D is possibly TRBD1 (5 bases). There are 15 residues in the CDR3. V shed 3 bases and J shed 7 bases, with 15 bases lying between them. CDR3 in amino acids: CASSLGDLSSEKLFF. In nucleotides, the CDR3 is TGTGCCAGCAGTTTGGGGGATCTAAGTTCTGAAAAACTGTTTTTT.